A single sample is the source of the 17 T cell receptor beta chains below, sequenced in a study of beta chain features in type 1 diabetes. These receptors are not linked to any known antigen. Study-wide results and caveats: Within each of all four CD4+ subsets, Type 1 diabetes patients had TCRB CDR3s that were moderately but significantly shorter.

Expressed TCRB transcripts were sequenced because the entire RNA isolate underwent reverse transcription. The method was immunoSEQ multiplex PCR; TCRdb's version includes in-frame clones alone and lacks a portion of them. The sample contains hundreds of thousands of clones, 10% to 15% of which appear only once. The sequencing input was naive CD4+ T cells from blood. These receptors originate from a man aged 18 to 30 with type 1 diabetes.

This clone was seen only a few times. The chain links TRBV5-6 to TRBJ2-3, with D possibly matching TRBD1 (6 bases). Per germline, CDR1 SGHDT and CDR2 YYEEEE. The CDR3 loop spans 13 amino acids. V lost 4 bases, J lost 4 bases, and 10 bases lay in between. In DNA, the CDR3 is TGTGCCAGCAGCCGGTGGGGGCCAGATACGCAGTATTTT. Encoded protein: CASSRWGPDTQYF.

There are a few counts of this clone. The V and J genes are TRBV7-9 and TRBJ2-5; D gene uncertain. V was cut by 5 bases and J by 4 bases, with 8 bases left in between. The CDR3 length is 12 residues. Germline lookup yields CDR1 SEHNR and CDR2 FQNEAQ (reference sequence). CDR3 DNA: TGTGCCAGCAGCGCGGATCCAGAGACCCAGTACTTC. This sequence encodes CASSADPETQYF.

The chain combines TRBV6-1 with TRBJ1-2; a weak D match, TRBD1 (5 bases). V was cut by 3 bases and J by 8 bases, with 13 bases left in between. There are 13 residues in the CDR3. Germline values: CDR1 MNHNS, CDR2 SASEGT. CDR3: CASSDEGSGGYTF. DNA of the CDR3: TGTGCCAGCAGTGACGAGGGGTCGGGCGGCTACACCTTC.

The chain employs TRBV19 and TRBJ2-1; perhaps TRBD1 as D (8 bases). The germline V and J ends were trimmed by 8 bases and 9 bases, with 17 bases remaining between them. The CDR3 extends over 13 amino acids. The V gene's germline CDR1 is LNHDA and CDR2 SQIVND (reference sequence). The CDR3 loop is CASRGAGGTEQFF. CDR3 coding DNA: TGTGCCAGTCGGGGGGCAGGGGGCACTGAGCAGTTCTTC.

This clone was recorded a few times. The same CDR3 can be traced to other DNA sequences in this sample. The V gene is TRBV30, the J gene TRBJ1-5; D is undetermined. Germline V CDR1 and CDR2: GTSNPN, SVGIG (reference sequence). V was trimmed by 0 bases and J by 4 bases, leaving 10 bases between them. This CDR3 is 14 amino acids long. In DNA form, the CDR3 reads TGTGCCTGGAGTGTTAATTCGGGAAATCAGCCCCAGCATTTT. It codes for CAWSVNSGNQPQHF.

This clone showed up just a few times. The V call is TRBV2, the J call TRBJ2-1, with D possibly TRBD2 on 6 matching bases. Germline CDR1 reads SNHLY; CDR2 reads FYNNEI. The CDR3 spans 13 residues. Trimming stripped 8 bases from V and 8 bases from J, with 16 bases between. The CDR3 here is CASRAEGYDEQFF. CDR3 sequence (DNA): TGTGCCAGCCGGGCGGAGGGGTATGATGAGCAGTTCTTC.

The rearrangement links TRBV27 to TRBJ2-1; D perhaps matches TRBD1 (5 bases). The V gene lost 5 bases and the J gene lost 8 bases, with 19 bases spanning the gap. This CDR3 is 15 amino acids long. Germline lookup yields CDR1 MNHEY and CDR2 SMNVEV (reference sequence). CDR3 nucleotide sequence: TGTGCCAGCAGTGGAAGGGGCCTTGCGAATGATGAGCAGTTCTTC. This translates into CASSGRGLANDEQFF.

This clone has only a few counts. V usage is TRBV2 and J usage is TRBJ1-2; TRBD1 aligns across 12 bases. With 4 bases clipped from V and 4 bases from J, the junction kept 7 bases outside the gene matches. Germline CDR1 SNHLY, CDR2 FYNNEI. The CDR3 consists of 16 residues. CDR3 protein: CASSGGTGGGSYGYTF. Written as DNA, the CDR3 is TGTGCCAGCAGTGGAGGGACAGGGGGCGGAAGCTATGGCTACACCTTC.

The chain uses TRBV7-3 and TRBJ2-1; D is ambiguous. V lost 1 base and J 5 bases, leaving 3 bases between the germline ends. CDR1 and CDR2 (germline): SGHTA, FQGTGA. There are 12 residues in the CDR3. The CDR3, as DNA: TGTGCCAGCAGCTTAATCCACAATGAGCAGTTCTTC. Translated, it gives CASSLIHNEQFF.

The V gene is TRBV2, the J gene TRBJ2-2; no clear D gene. V lost 10 bases to trimming and J lost 2 bases, with 14 bases between them. Per the germline V gene, CDR1 is SNHLY and CDR2 is FYNNEI. CDR3 length: 14 amino acids. The CDR3 spells CAIRGEGNTGELFF. CDR3 nucleotides: TGTGCCATCCGTGGGGAAGGAAACACCGGGGAGCTGTTTTTT.

The CDR3: CASSSRADEKLFF. The CDR3 DNA sequence: TGCGCCAGCAGTTCCCGGGCGGATGAAAAACTGTTTTTT. The gene calls are TRBV5-1 and TRBJ1-4, with D hard to call. The CDR3 loop spans 13 amino acids. The germline CDR1 and CDR2 sequences are SGHRS and YFSETQ. The V gene lost 5 bases and the J gene lost 6 bases, with 11 bases spanning the gap.

There are a few counts of this clone. V and J are TRBV7-6 and TRBJ1-2, with 8 bases lining up with TRBD1. The CDR3 runs 15 residues. Trimming removed 5 bases from V and 5 bases from J; junction bases left unmatched: 10. Germline V CDR1 and CDR2: SGHVS, FNYEAQ. The CDR3 spells CASSPGQGLFYGYTF. The CDR3 DNA is TGTGCCAGCAGCCCAGGACAGGGTCTTTTTTATGGCTACACCTTC.

The V and J genes are TRBV30 and TRBJ2-1; D is perhaps TRBD2 (6 bases). The ends were cut back, 6 bases at V and 10 bases at J, with 16 bases in the middle. Germline CDR1 GTSNPN, CDR2 SVGIG (reference sequence). CDR3 size: 12 residues. CDR3 in amino acids: CACPRGEVEQFF. The CDR3 nucleotides read TGTGCCTGTCCTAGAGGGGAGGTAGAGCAGTTCTTC.

In the case of this clone: The sample carries other DNA sequences with the same CDR3. The V call is TRBV7-9, the J call TRBJ2-7; D is unclear. The CDR3 extends over 13 amino acids. Trimming removed 1 base from V and 4 bases from J, with 8 bases in between. The germline V gene encodes CDR1 SEHNR and CDR2 FQNEAQ (reference sequence). This chain's CDR3 is CASSLVVGYEQYF. CDR3 DNA: TGTGCCAGCAGCTTAGTGGTCGGTTACGAGCAGTACTTC.

J is TRBJ2-1 and V is TRBV6-5; TRBD2 matches at 8 bases. Germline V gives CDR1 MNHEY, CDR2 SVGAGI. The CDR3 totals 14 residues. J was trimmed by 6 bases and V by 7 bases; bases with no gene match: 8. CDR3 nucleotides: TGTGCCAGCAAAAGCGGGGGTCCTCCCAATGAGCAGTTCTTC. Translated: CASKSGGPPNEQFF.

This chain joins TRBV5-1 and TRBJ2-5; D possibly matches TRBD1 or TRBD2 (5 bases each). Germline V CDR1 and CDR2: SGHRS, YFSETQ. CDR3 length equals 16 residues. The ends were cut back, 2 bases at V and 1 base at J, with 15 bases in the middle. CDR3 sequence (DNA): TGCGCCAGCAGCTTTTATGGTCAGAGGGGCCAAGAGACCCAGTACTTC. This gives the protein CASSFYGQRGQETQYF.

V and J are TRBV25-1 and TRBJ2-7; 11 nucleotides line up with TRBD1. Germline CDR1 MGHDK, CDR2 SYGVNS. J gave up 7 bases and V 1 base, and 9 bases lay outside the gene matches. The CDR3 extends over 16 amino acids. CDR3 in amino acids: CASSEFSGTGGGEQYF. The DNA of the CDR3 is TGTGCCAGCAGTGAATTTTCCGGGACAGGGGGTGGAGAGCAGTACTTC.